A single sample is the source of the 20 T cell receptor beta chains below, sequenced in a study of cytomegalovirus exposure and HLA in healthy donors. PCR used 60 Vbeta primers and 13 Jbeta primers. Sequencing used immunoSEQ multiplex PCR; TCRdb keeps in-frame clones, though not all of them. In the table there are some 130,000 clones, about 76% of which are singletons. Material: PBMCs. The receptors were gathered from a man aged 18 to 35 in good health and CMV-seronegative.

The chain links TRBV29-1 to TRBJ1-1, with a tentative D call TRBD1 (5 bases). Germline V gene lookup returns CDR1 SQVTM and CDR2 ANQGSEA. The V and J ends lost 5 bases and 10 bases respectively, with 8 bases between them. The CDR3 consists of 9 residues. CDR3 nucleotides: TGCAGCGTTAGCCAGGGAGCTTTCTTT. Translation: CSVSQGAFF.

This clone is a singleton in its sample. V gene TRBV5-1 combines with J gene TRBJ2-3; TRBD2 matches at 7 bases. The V gene's germline CDR1 is SGHRS and CDR2 YFSETQ. Losses at the gene ends were 4 bases for V and 1 base for J; bases not matched to a gene: 9. This CDR3 has 16 amino acids. Written as DNA, the CDR3 is TGCGCCAGCAGCCTGAGCGGGGTCCTACGCACAGATACGCAGTATTTT. This translates into CASSLSGVLRTDTQYF.

This chain connects TRBV7-9 to TRBJ1-1; D gene unclear. Germline V gene lookup returns CDR1 SEHNR and CDR2 FQNEAQ (reference sequence). This CDR3 comprises 14 residues. The V and J ends lost 2 bases and 3 bases respectively, with 10 bases between them. The chain's CDR3 is CASSLTDEHTEAFF. The CDR3 DNA sequence: TGTGCCAGCAGCTTAACAGACGAGCACACTGAAGCTTTCTTT.

The chain has TRBV7-9 and TRBJ1-1; D might be TRBD1 (5 bases). Germline V gene lookup returns CDR1 SEHNR and CDR2 FQNEAQ (reference sequence). This CDR3 comprises 15 residues. Trimming removed 5 bases at V and 6 bases at J, with 19 bases between. This CDR3 is CASSAWDSRSPEAFF. CDR3 DNA: TGTGCCAGCAGCGCCTGGGACTCCCGGTCCCCTGAAGCTTTCTTT.

The chain combines TRBV25-1 with TRBJ2-7, with D possibly being TRBD1 (6 bases). Germline assignment: CDR1 MGHDK and CDR2 SYGVNS. The CDR3 is 13 amino acids. Trimming pared 5 bases from V and 0 bases from J, leaving 8 bases between. CDR3 sequence: CASSRQDSYEQYF. The CDR3 nucleotides read TGTGCCAGCAGTCGACAGGACTCCTACGAGCAGTACTTC.

V is TRBV6-4 and J is TRBJ2-1; D gene uncertain. V gave up 1 base and J gave up 4 bases, with 11 bases separating them. CDR3 length: 15 amino acids. Germline loops: CDR1 MRHNA, CDR2 SNTAGT. Written as DNA, the CDR3 is TGTGCCAGCAGTGACTACGGTAGCAGTTACAATGAGCAGTTCTTC. Translating it yields CASSDYGSSYNEQFF.

This chain links TRBV5-1 with TRBJ2-7; D is undetermined. V lost 3 bases and J 5 bases, leaving 12 bases between the germline ends. Germline CDR1 is SGHRS and CDR2 is YFSETQ. The CDR3 is 13 residues long. The DNA for the CDR3 is TGCGCCAGCAGCTATCGAGGTTTCGACGAGCAGTACTTC. It translates to CASSYRGFDEQYF.

The chain recombines TRBV7-2 with TRBJ2-4; the D gene is possibly TRBD1 (6 bases). The germline CDR1 and CDR2 sequences are SGHTA and FQGNSA. The length of the CDR3 is 19 residues. The V and J ends lost 1 base and 6 bases respectively, with 25 bases between them. The CDR3 protein is CASSLVGITGQLYSNIQYF. CDR3 bases: TGTGCCAGCAGCTTAGTTGGTATTACGGGACAACTATATTCAAACATTCAGTACTTC.

This clone was picked up a small number of times. The chain couples TRBV4-1 to TRBJ2-3; 8 bases are shared with TRBD2. V shed 4 bases and J 2 bases; nucleotides not matched to a gene: 11. Germline assignment: CDR1 MGHRA and CDR2 YSYEKL. This CDR3 is built from 17 residues. CDR3 amino acids: CASSLVGGGGPTDTQYF. CDR3 coding DNA: TGCGCCAGCAGCCTCGTCGGAGGCGGGGGGCCCACAGATACGCAGTATTTT.

This clone was recorded once. The chain joins TRBV2 to TRBJ1-2, with D possibly matching TRBD1 (6 bases). This CDR3 contains 13 residues. Trimming took 6 bases from V and 11 from J, leaving 19 bases between them. The V gene's germline CDR1 is SNHLY and CDR2 FYNNEI. In DNA, the CDR3 is TGTGCCAGCAGGTCCTCCGGGACAAAGGGTTACACCTTC. Translating gives CASRSSGTKGYTF.

The DNA for the CDR3 is TGCGCCAGCAGCTTGGTCCCGGGGACACAAGAGACCCAGTACTTC. This sequence encodes CASSLVPGTQETQYF. This chain uses TRBV5-1 with TRBJ2-5, with TRBD1 as a possible D gene (6 bases). Germline CDR1 SGHRS, CDR2 YFSETQ. Deletions cut 0 bases from V and 2 bases from J, with 11 bases between. The CDR3 spans 15 residues.

This chain uses TRBV6-5 with TRBJ2-7; D perhaps matches TRBD1 (5 bases). The CDR3 is made up of 13 amino acids. Germline-derived CDR1 and CDR2 are MNHEY and SVGAGI. V lost 6 bases to trimming and J lost 2 bases, with 11 bases between them. The CDR3 nucleotides read TGTGCCAGCAGAACAGGAGTTGCCTACGAGCAGTACTTC. Translation gives CASRTGVAYEQYF.

The chain recombines TRBV7-8 with TRBJ1-1, with D perhaps matching TRBD1 (6 bases). Germline V lookup: CDR1 SGHVS, CDR2 FQNEAQ. The CDR3 covers 16 residues. Trimming cost V 2 bases and J 0 bases, with 13 bases left between them. CDR3 sequence: CASSLSRGGLNTEAFF. The CDR3 nucleotides read TGTGCCAGCAGCTTATCGAGGGGGGGTCTGAACACTGAAGCTTTCTTT.

J is TRBJ2-3 and V is TRBV2; 7 positions agree with TRBD2. The V gene's germline CDR1 is SNHLY and CDR2 FYNNEI. CDR3 length equals 16 residues. The V gene end was trimmed by 6 bases and the J gene end by 4 bases; junction bases not matched to a gene: 13. The CDR3 nucleotides read TGTGCCAGCAGAAACCTCGGCGGGGGAGGGGCAGATACGCAGTATTTT. Translation gives CASRNLGGGGADTQYF.

The CDR3 bases are TGTGCCAGCTCGTGGGCTAGCGGGGGCTACGAGCAGTACTTC. Its protein is CASSWASGGYEQYF. The gene calls are TRBV27 and TRBJ2-7; TRBD2 aligns across 10 bases. This CDR3 is 14 amino acids long. The germline V gene encodes CDR1 MNHEY and CDR2 SMNVEV (reference sequence). Trimming cost V 8 bases and J 3 bases; bases outside gene matches: 7.

This CDR3 reads CASSPYGRNTEAFF. CDR3 bases: TGTGCCAGCTCACCATATGGGAGGAACACTGAAGCTTTCTTT. V is TRBV18 and J is TRBJ1-1; D remains unclear. The CDR3 is made up of 14 amino acids. With 2 bases removed from V and 1 base from J, the gap between germline ends came to 8 bases. CDR1 is KGHSH and CDR2 is LQKENI in the germline V gene.

The count of this clone is one. V and J are TRBV11-2 and TRBJ1-1, with a possible D match to TRBD1 (6 bases). The CDR3 is 15 residues long. The germline CDR1 and CDR2 sequences are SGHAT and FQNNGV. The V end was cut by 5 bases, the J end by 6 bases, with 19 bases between. The CDR3 region is CASSPLTGTRAEAFF. The CDR3 nucleotides are TGTGCCAGCAGCCCGTTGACCGGGACACGAGCTGAAGCTTTCTTT.

The chain links TRBV9 to TRBJ2-7; 9 nucleotides match TRBD1. Germline V gene sequence: CDR1 SGDLS, CDR2 YYNGEE. The CDR3 consists of 14 residues. V dropped 3 bases and J dropped 5; count of bases not matched to a gene: 6. The CDR3 nucleotides are TGTGCCAGCAGCGCCGGGACAGGGATCCACGAGCAGTACTTC. As protein: CASSAGTGIHEQYF. The full variable domain, its missing parts supplied by reference TRBV9 and TRBJ2-7, is DSGVTQTPKHLITATGQRVTLRCSPRSGDLSVYWYQQSLDQGLQFLIQYYNGEERAKGNILERFSAQQFPDLHSELNLSSLELGDSALYFCASSAGTGIHEQYFGPGTRLTVT.

The CDR3 DNA reads as TGTGCCATCAGGACAGGGCGCGGAAACACCATATATTTT. Translation gives CAIRTGRGNTIYF. The chain combines TRBV10-3 with TRBJ1-3; TRBD1 matches at 7 bases. Germline loops: CDR1 ENHRY, CDR2 SYGVKD. Trimming at V came to 6 bases and at J to 4 bases, leaving 3 bases not matched to a gene. The CDR3 contains 13 residues.

This chain connects TRBV2 to TRBJ1-3; D not resolved. This CDR3 contains 14 residues. V was shortened by 1 base and J by 2 bases, with 6 bases between the two germline ends. CDR1 SNHLY and CDR2 FYNNEI come from the germline V gene. CDR3 in DNA: TGTGCCAGCAGTGAAGGGAGAACTGGAAACACCATATATTTT. Its protein product is CASSEGRTGNTIYF.